Listed below are T cell receptor beta chains from one sample, sequenced in a study of blood T cells in healthy people across ages. TCRdb passed the 5' RACE reads through MiXCR, listing each CDR3 protein once. The sample yields 1.5 million to 2 million distinct CDR3 sequences, around 50% seen once. The sample taken for sequencing was blood. All receptors come from a woman aged 40 to 49 in good health. The CDR3 runs from the conserved cysteine through the conserved F or W. The D gene is left open where the match is weak. Size values are once, few and many counts, or a class for expanded clones, and some rows have none.

length	V	J	D	size	CDR3	DNA
14	TRBV6-5	TRBJ2-7	NA	NA	CASSYGEVSYEQYF	TGTGCCAGCAGCTACGGGGAGGTGTCCTACGAGCAGTACTTC
15	TRBV6-5	TRBJ2-7	NA	few	CASIRFGPLDYEQYF	TGTGCCAGCATTCGGTTTGGACCCTTGGACTACGAGCAGTACTTC
18	TRBV15	TRBJ2-5	TRBD1	once	CATSRGVVVGQFQETQYF	TGTGCCACCAGCAGAGGGGTGGTCGTGGGACAGTTCCAAGAGACCCAGTACTTC
14	TRBV9	TRBJ1-5	NA	NA	CASGGTGSGQPQHF	TGTGCCAGCGGAGGTACAGGATCGGGCCAGCCCCAGCATTTT
15	TRBV7-2	TRBJ2-5	NA	NA	CASSLAAGGPETQYF	TGTGCCAGCAGCTTAGCAGCTGGGGGCCCAGAGACCCAGTACTTC
14	TRBV10-3	TRBJ1-1	TRBD1	NA	CAIRETGINTEAFF	TGTGCCATCAGGGAGACAGGGATCAACACTGAAGCTTTCTTT
13	TRBV6-5	TRBJ1-2	NA	NA	CASSGGTRSGYTF	TGTGCCAGCAGCGGGGGGACGCGGAGTGGCTACACCTTC
16	TRBV13	TRBJ2-5	TRBD1	NA	CASSPSRDRTQETQYF	TGTGCCAGCAGCCCATCCCGGGACAGGACGCAAGAGACCCAGTACTTC
17	TRBV12-3/TRBV12-4	TRBJ2-6	TRBD1	NA	CASSFGTAPSGANVLTF	TGTGCCAGCAGTTTCGGGACAGCCCCCTCTGGGGCCAACGTCCTGACTTTC
18	TRBV12-3/TRBV12-4	TRBJ1-2	NA	NA	CASGPTPAGLGENYGYTF	TGTGCCAGTGGTCCAACCCCGGCAGGGCTTGGAGAAAACTATGGCTACACCTTC
17	TRBV4-2	TRBJ2-1	TRBD2	NA	CASSQEGASGAYNEQFF	TGTGCCAGCAGCCAAGAAGGCGCTAGCGGAGCCTACAATGAGCAGTTCTTC
13	TRBV20-1	TRBJ1-5	NA	NA	CSAKQISNQPQHF	TGCAGTGCTAAACAGATTAGCAATCAGCCCCAGCATTTT
13	TRBV2	TRBJ1-6	NA	NA	CASSERVGSPLHF	TGTGCCAGCAGTGAGCGGGTCGGCTCACCCCTCCACTTT
10	TRBV7-2	TRBJ2-3	NA	NA	CASSQPPQYF	TGTGCCAGCAGCCAGCCCCCGCAGTATTTT
14	TRBV5-1	TRBJ2-5	NA	NA	CASSSEEPGKTQYF	TGCGCCAGCAGCTCGGAAGAACCGGGAAAGACCCAGTACTTC
15	TRBV7-2	TRBJ2-5	TRBD1	NA	CASSPGQGVKETQYF	TGTGCCAGCAGCCCGGGACAGGGGGTAAAGGAGACCCAGTACTTC
13	TRBV7-9	TRBJ1-5	TRBD1	once	CASSLGQDSTQHF	TGTGCCAGCAGCCTAGGACAGGACTCGACCCAGCATTTT
13	TRBV20-1	TRBJ1-5	NA	NA	CSARQGMDQPQHF	TGCAGTGCTAGACAGGGAATGGATCAGCCCCAGCATTTT
16	TRBV12-5	TRBJ2-7	TRBD1	few	CASGLGTGFGRGEQYF	TGTGCTAGTGGTTTGGGGACAGGTTTCGGCCGGGGCGAGCAGTACTTC
14	TRBV20-1	TRBJ2-7	NA	few	CSARETVLTYEQYF	TGCAGTGCTAGAGAGACAGTCCTAACCTACGAGCAGTACTTC
14	TRBV28	TRBJ2-7	NA	NA	CASNPGRAPYEQYF	TGTGCCAGCAACCCGGGCAGGGCTCCCTACGAGCAGTACTTC
20	TRBV5-5	TRBJ2-7	NA	NA	CASSQLTVSRRAGMNYEQYF	TGTGCCAGCAGCCAATTAACCGTGAGTCGTCGGGCAGGGATGAATTACGAGCAGTACTTC
14	TRBV13	TRBJ2-7	NA	NA	CASSLGDVNYEQYF	TGTGCCAGCAGCCTCGGGGACGTAAACTACGAGCAGTACTTC
15	TRBV6-2/TRBV6-3	TRBJ2-1	TRBD2	NA	CASSQEGTRAIEQFF	TGTGCCAGCAGTCAAGAGGGGACTAGGGCTATCGAGCAGTTCTTC
14	TRBV7-3	TRBJ2-1	NA	NA	CASSLGRARNEQFF	TGTGCCAGCAGCTTGGGTAGAGCGAGGAATGAGCAGTTCTTC
17	TRBV6-2/TRBV6-3	TRBJ2-5	TRBD2	few	CASSYDQRGLVQETQYF	TGTGCCAGCAGTTACGACCAGCGGGGGCTAGTCCAAGAGACCCAGTACTTC
14	TRBV6-5	TRBJ2-7	NA	NA	CASSYQTSSYEQYF	TGTGCCAGCAGTTACCAGACCAGCTCCTACGAGCAGTACTTC
18	TRBV28	TRBJ2-6	NA	NA	CASSSVLGGLTGANVLTF	TGTGCCAGCAGTTCAGTTCTGGGGGGCTTGACTGGGGCCAACGTCCTGACTTTC
13	TRBV3-1	TRBJ2-4	NA	NA	CASSPSAVGIQYF	TGTGCCAGCAGCCCGTCGGCCGTGGGCATTCAGTACTTC
17	TRBV7-9	TRBJ1-2	NA	NA	CASSSQGSLNRNYGYTF	TGTGCCAGCAGCTCTCAGGGAAGTCTGAATCGGAACTATGGCTACACCTTC
11	TRBV6-2/TRBV6-3	TRBJ2-5	NA	NA	CASSYSMTQYF	TGTGCCAGCAGTTACTCGATGACCCAGTACTTC
13	TRBV4-1	TRBJ1-2	NA	NA	CASRNTTGYGYTF	TGCGCCAGCAGGAACACTACAGGCTATGGCTACACCTTC
16	TRBV21-1	TRBJ2-7	NA	NA	CASSKGGGVDRYEQYF	TGTGCCAGCAGCAAAGGGGGGGGGGTTGATCGCTACGAGCAGTACTTC
19	TRBV7-2	TRBJ1-3	TRBD1	NA	CASSLRGDRGQESGNTIYF	TGTGCCAGCAGCTTAAGAGGGGATAGGGGGCAGGAATCTGGAAACACCATATATTTT
11	TRBV28	TRBJ2-1	NA	few	CASSSAPQEFF	TGTGCCAGCAGCTCTGCGCCCCAAGAGTTCTTC
14	TRBV10-3	TRBJ2-1	NA	NA	CAISERTGFNEQFF	TGTGCCATCAGTGAACGTACAGGGTTTAATGAGCAGTTCTTC
16	TRBV27	TRBJ1-2	NA	few	CASSLLGPGHDYGYTF	TGTGCCAGCAGTTTACTGGGGCCGGGGCATGACTATGGCTACACCTTC
13	TRBV18	TRBJ1-1	NA	NA	CASSPRDDTEAFF	TGTGCCAGCTCACCACGCGATGACACTGAAGCTTTCTTT
16	TRBV12-5	TRBJ2-5	NA	few	CASGLGALGGGETQYF	TGTGCTAGTGGACTGGGGGCCCTGGGAGGTGGAGAGACCCAGTACTTC
15	TRBV29-1	TRBJ1-1	NA	NA	CSVEDLGHPSTEAFF	TGCAGCGTTGAAGATTTAGGACACCCGAGCACTGAAGCTTTCTTT
19	TRBV4-2	TRBJ2-7	TRBD1	few	CASSQGPSGTGKLSNEQYF	TGTGCCAGCAGCCAAGGGCCCTCCGGGACAGGGAAACTCAGCAACGAGCAGTACTTC
14	TRBV5-1	TRBJ2-3	TRBD2	few	CASSFSGITDTQYF	TGCGCCAGCAGCTTTAGCGGGATCACAGATACGCAGTATTTT
17	TRBV7-9	TRBJ2-1	TRBD2	NA	CASRSGNSGGRLNEQFF	TGTGCCAGCAGGTCCGGGAACAGCGGGGGAAGGTTGAATGAGCAGTTCTTC